This record looks at one TCR beta chain sequence and its context. Distinct nucleotide sequences in the sample also encode this CDR3. Looked up from germline, CDR1 is LGHDT and CDR2 is YNNKEL (reference sequence). V lost 3 bases, J lost 1 base, and 7 bases lay in between. CDR3 size: 14 residues. This entry comes from a study of blood T cell repertoires in COVID-19. Only in-frame clones appear in the TCRdb table, and some are missing; sequencing was by immunoSEQ multiplex PCR. The sample has 250,000 to 350,000 clones, about 81% seen once; the top ten hold over 1.3%. The sequenced sample was peripheral blood. The sequence was obtained from a human donor with COVID-19, enrolled during active disease. The donor label of this sample is uncertain. V is TRBV3-1 (or the pseudogene TRBV3-2) and J is TRBJ1-5, with no clear D. The CDR3 DNA reads as TGTGCCAGCAGCCAGGGCAGGAGCAATCAGCCCCAGCATTTT. Its translation: CASSQGRSNQPQHF.